This T cell receptor (beta chain) was obtained from a study of blood T cell repertoires in COVID-19. Study-wide background: Specimens from acute and convalescent COVID-19 originated in the United States, Italy and Spain.

Only in-frame clones appear in the TCRdb table, and some are missing; sequencing was by immunoSEQ multiplex PCR. The repertoire consists of some 71,000 clones, with 81% occurring once and the leading ten covering 0.83%. This clonotype was obtained from a woman between 65 and 79 years old with acute or convalescent COVID-19. Sequencing used peripheral blood.

CDR3 sequence reads: CASSVDITGNTIYF. The CDR3 nucleotides are TGTGCCAGCAGCGTAGATATTACTGGAAACACCATATATTTT. This sequence joins TRBV9 and TRBJ1-3; D unclear. CDR3 length equals 14 residues. Trimming took 0 bases from V and 2 from J, leaving 6 bases between them. The germline V gene has CDR1 SGDLS and CDR2 YYNGEE.